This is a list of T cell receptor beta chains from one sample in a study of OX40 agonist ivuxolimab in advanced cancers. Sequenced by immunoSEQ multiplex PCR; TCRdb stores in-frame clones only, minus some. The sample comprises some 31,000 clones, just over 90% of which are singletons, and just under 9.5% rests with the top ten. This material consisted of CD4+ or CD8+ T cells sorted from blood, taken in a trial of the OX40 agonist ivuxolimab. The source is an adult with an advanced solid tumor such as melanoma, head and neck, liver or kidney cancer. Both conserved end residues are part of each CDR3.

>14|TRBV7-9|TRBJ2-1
CASSSPEGDLVQFF
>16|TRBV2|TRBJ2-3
CASSVTEGGLTDTQYF
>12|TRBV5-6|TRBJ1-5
CASSRGGQPQHF
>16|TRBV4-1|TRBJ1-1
CASSQDSRDGYTEAFF
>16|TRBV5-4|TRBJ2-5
CASNPLLKTVQETQYF
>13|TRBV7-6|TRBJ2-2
CASSAENTGELFF
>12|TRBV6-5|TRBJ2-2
CASSIGTGELFF
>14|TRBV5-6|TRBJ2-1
CASSLTGSYNEQFF
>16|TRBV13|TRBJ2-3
CASSLWGGNGTDTQYF
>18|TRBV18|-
CASSPPRSQTDIPYEQYF